These 21 T cell receptor beta chains share one sample of origin, sequenced in a study of CD8+ T cells in alopecia areata. Reverse transcribed after extraction, RNA yielded cDNA as the sequencing template. Generated by immunoSEQ multiplex PCR, the TCRdb table keeps only in-frame clones and is missing some. The sample lists about 200,000 clones; roughly 64% were seen once. Treatment noted: oral pan-JAK inhibitor, 5-10 mg twice daily. The material was CD4+ T cells sorted from blood, obtained at week 24, from a patient treated with tofacitinib. All receptors derive from a human donor with alopecia areata.

The rearrangement joins TRBV27 to TRBJ1-2; D uncertain. V gave up 2 bases and J gave up 4 bases, with 8 bases separating them. Germline V gene lookup returns CDR1 MNHEY and CDR2 SMNVEV (reference sequence). CDR3 length: 13 amino acids. CDR3 region: CASSLNGLYGYTF. DNA of the CDR3: TGTGCCAGCAGTTTAAACGGGCTCTATGGCTACACCTTC.

The V and J genes are TRBV7-2 and TRBJ1-2; a weak D match, TRBD1 (5 bases). V lost 6 bases and J lost 8, with 19 bases in between. Germline lookup yields CDR1 SGHTA and CDR2 FQGNSA. The CDR3 runs to 14 residues. CDR3 sequence: CASRPGLRTVGYTF. In DNA, the CDR3 is TGTGCCAGCAGACCGGGACTAAGGACGGTCGGCTACACCTTC.

The chain uses TRBV29-1 and TRBJ2-5; 8 positions match TRBD1. Trimming removed 7 bases from V and 4 bases from J; junction bases left unmatched: 5. Germline values: CDR1 SQVTM, CDR2 ANQGSEA. This CDR3 has 12 amino acids. Here the CDR3 DNA reads TGCAGCGACCAGGGGGCCTCAGAGACCCAGTACTTC. Its protein product is CSDQGASETQYF. Combining the CDR3 with reference TRBV29-1 and TRBJ2-5 gives the whole variable domain SAVISQKPSRDICQRGTSLTIQCQVDSQVTMMFWYRQQPGQSLTLIATANQGSEATYESGFVIDKFPISRPNLTFSTLTVSNMSPEDSSIYLCSDQGASETQYFGPGTRLLVL.

The rearrangement joins TRBV4-3 to TRBJ2-7; the match to TRBD1 covers 9 bases. V lost 0 bases to trimming and J lost 0 bases; unmatched junction nucleotides: 3. Germline V gives CDR1 LGHNA, CDR2 YSLEER. The CDR3 contains 16 residues. CDR3 protein: CASSQDGDRVSYEQYF. CDR3 sequence (DNA): TGCGCCAGCAGCCAAGATGGGGACAGGGTCTCCTACGAGCAGTACTTC.

The chain couples TRBV5-1 to TRBJ1-1; TRBD1 is a possible D gene (5 bases). The CDR3 spans 15 residues. Germline values: CDR1 SGHRS, CDR2 YFSETQ. V was shortened by 0 bases and J by 4 bases, with 13 bases between the two germline ends. As DNA, the CDR3 is TGCGCCAGCAGCTTGGACGGGGCGAGGAGCACTGAAGCTTTCTTT. This translates into CASSLDGARSTEAFF.

This chain uses TRBV4-3 with TRBJ2-3; D gene uncertain. V lost 4 bases to trimming and J lost 4 bases, with 12 bases between them. The CDR3 totals 14 residues. Germline V gene lookup returns CDR1 LGHNA and CDR2 YSLEER. CDR3 sequence (DNA): TGCGCCAGCAGCCCCTCCCAGTCCCCAGATACGCAGTATTTT. As protein: CASSPSQSPDTQYF.

The chain carries TRBV18 and TRBJ2-5, with 7 bases fitting TRBD1. CDR1 and CDR2 from the germline V gene are KGHSH and LQKENI. The V gene end was trimmed by 2 bases and the J gene end by 2 bases; junction bases not matched to a gene: 2. This CDR3 is built from 14 residues. The CDR3 bases are TGTGCCAGCTCACCAAACAGGGGACAAGAGACCCAGTACTTC. Its protein product is CASSPNRGQETQYF.

This rearrangement joins TRBV6-5 to TRBJ1-1, with TRBD1 matching 10 bases. Germline V gives CDR1 MNHEY, CDR2 SVGAGI. J gave up 10 bases and V 6 bases, and 8 bases lay outside the gene matches. This CDR3 has 13 amino acids. CDR3 residues: CASRPDRGQRAFF. The CDR3 DNA reads TGTGCCAGCAGGCCCGACAGGGGGCAGAGAGCTTTCTTT.

As regards this clone: Other DNA sequences within the sample encode an identical CDR3. The chain couples TRBV29-1 to TRBJ1-1; D is unclear. In germline, CDR1 is SQVTM, CDR2 ANQGSEA. V was pared by 4 bases and J by 1 base, with 7 bases between. This CDR3 spans 12 amino acids. In nucleotides, the CDR3 is TGCAGCGTTGGCCAACGGAACACTGAAGCTTTCTTT. Protein product: CSVGQRNTEAFF.

This clone occurred a few times. This sequence joins TRBV2 and TRBJ1-1; the match to TRBD1 covers 7 bases. From germline, CDR1 is SNHLY and CDR2 FYNNEI. The junction had 5 bases not matched to a gene; V was cut back by 6 bases and J by 1 base. The CDR3 contains 14 residues. CDR3 bases: TGTGCCAGCAGAGCGGACAGGTCGAACACTGAAGCTTTCTTT. It encodes CASRADRSNTEAFF.

This chain connects TRBV9 to TRBJ1-2; D is unclear. Germline V gene lookup returns CDR1 SGDLS and CDR2 YYNGEE. The V end was cut by 4 bases, the J end by 1 base, with 14 bases between. The CDR3 sequence is 15 residues long. Written as DNA, the CDR3 is TGTGCCAGCAGCCTTTCTGGGTCCGTTAACTATGGCTACACCTTC. This sequence encodes CASSLSGSVNYGYTF.

As DNA, the CDR3 is TGTGCCAGCAGCCTGAAAGGATCGTCAGATACGCAGTATTTT. Translating gives CASSLKGSSDTQYF. The chain employs TRBV5-4 and TRBJ2-3; D is undetermined. V was clipped by 4 bases and J by 4 bases, with 13 bases between them. The CDR3 sequence is 14 residues long. The V gene's germline CDR1 is SGHNT and CDR2 YYREEE (reference sequence).

A few counts support this clone. Relative to the germline gene, one junction end is altered; a read error may explain this. The chain has TRBV2 and TRBJ2-7, with 7 bases lining up with TRBD2. Looked up from germline, CDR1 is SNHLY and CDR2 is FYNNEI. The CDR3 loop spans 15 amino acids. The CDR3 DNA reads as TGTGCCAGCAATGAAGGGAGGGGCCGTTACTACGAGCAGTACTTC. This translates into CASNEGRGRYYEQYF.

This clone has a handful of counts. Germline and junction disagree at one end, which may indicate a read error. This rearrangement joins TRBV28 to TRBJ2-7; D is unclear. CDR3 length equals 9 residues. Germline CDR1 reads MDHEN; CDR2 reads SYDVKM. CDR3 DNA sequence: TGTGCCAGCAGTCCACCGCCACACTTC. This codes for CASSPPPHF. The whole variable domain, remainder taken from reference TRBV28 and TRBJ2-7, is DVKVTQSSRYLVKRTGEKVFLECVQDMDHENMFWYRQDPGLGLRLIYFSYDVKMKEKGDIPEGYSVSREKKERFSLILESASTNQTSMYLCASSPPPHFGPGTRLTVT.

This clone was detected a few times. The chain joins TRBV11-2 to TRBJ1-1, with 7 nucleotides matching TRBD1. Germline trimming cut 3 bases from V and 4 bases from J; bases unmatched to any gene: 5. The CDR3 runs 14 residues. Germline lookup yields CDR1 SGHAT and CDR2 FQNNGV. CDR3 sequence (DNA): TGTGCCAGCAGCTTCTCACAGGGGTTCACTGAAGCTTTCTTT. As protein: CASSFSQGFTEAFF.

The rearrangement links TRBV28 to TRBJ1-2; 9 bases fit TRBD1. CDR1 and CDR2 from the germline V gene are MDHEN and SYDVKM. The CDR3 spans 13 residues. Trimming at V came to 11 bases and at J to 9 bases, leaving 13 bases not matched to a gene. The CDR3 sequence: CAYRTGATDRYTF. The CDR3 nucleotides read TGTGCCTACAGGACAGGGGCGACAGACCGCTACACCTTC.

With respect to this clone: Since a much larger clone is just one base distant, this may be a read error. Other DNA sequences in this sample translate to the same CDR3. The chain joins TRBV7-9 to TRBJ1-2; 10 bases align to TRBD1. This CDR3 is 13 amino acids long. After removal of 3 bases from V and 5 bases from J, the junction contained 0 bases not matched to a gene. Germline CDR1 reads SEHNR; CDR2 reads FQNEAQ (reference sequence). The CDR3 region is CASSLGQGYGYTF. The CDR3 nucleotides are TGTGCCAGCAGCTTGGGACAGGGGTATGGCTACACCTTC.

The chain combines TRBV5-6 with TRBJ1-5; D call uncertain. The germline gives CDR1 SGHDT, CDR2 YYEEEE. The V end lost 4 bases, the J end lost 7 bases, and 12 bases lay between the germline ends. The CDR3 sequence is 13 residues long. This chain's CDR3 is CASSQWRGQPQHF. CDR3 coding DNA: TGTGCCAGCAGCCAGTGGAGAGGGCAGCCCCAGCATTTT.

As to this clone: Other DNA sequences from this sample encode an identical CDR3 as well. This chain connects TRBV29-1 to TRBJ1-1; D not resolved. The germline V gene has CDR1 SQVTM and CDR2 ANQGSEA. The CDR3 extends over 12 amino acids. The V gene lost 1 base and the J gene lost 1 base, with 4 bases spanning the gap. CDR3 protein: CSVEGWNTEAFF. CDR3 sequence (DNA): TGCAGCGTTGAAGGGTGGAACACTGAAGCTTTCTTT.

The gene calls are TRBV6-5 and TRBJ2-1; 9 bases are shared with TRBD2. V lost 6 bases and J lost 9; bases outside the gene matches: 6. The CDR3 totals 13 residues. Looked up from germline, CDR1 is MNHEY and CDR2 is SVGAGI. The CDR3 is CASSNLAGTEQFF. The CDR3 DNA reads TGTGCCAGCAGCAACCTAGCGGGGACTGAGCAGTTCTTC.

V is TRBV30 and J is TRBJ2-7, with TRBD2 identical over 7 bases. This CDR3 region has 13 residues. V was clipped by 5 bases and J by 4 bases; unmatched bases: 8. CDR1 and CDR2 (germline): GTSNPN, SVGIG (reference sequence). CDR3 coding DNA: TGTGCCTGGGGGGCGGGAGAGGGTTACGAGCAGTACTTC. This translates into CAWGAGEGYEQYF.